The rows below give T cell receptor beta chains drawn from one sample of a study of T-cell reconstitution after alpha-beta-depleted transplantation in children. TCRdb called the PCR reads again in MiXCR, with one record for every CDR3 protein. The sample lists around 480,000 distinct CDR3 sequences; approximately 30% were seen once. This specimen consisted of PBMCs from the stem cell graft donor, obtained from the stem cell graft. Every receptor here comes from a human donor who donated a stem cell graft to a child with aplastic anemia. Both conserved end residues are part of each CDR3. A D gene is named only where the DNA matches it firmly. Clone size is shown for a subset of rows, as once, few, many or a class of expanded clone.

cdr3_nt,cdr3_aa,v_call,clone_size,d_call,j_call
TGTGCCAGCAGCTTGAGGCAGGCCTCCTACGAGCAGTACTTC,CASSLRQASYEQYF,TRBV5-5,few,.,TRBJ2-7
TGTGCCAGCAGTTCCTGGTCTGCCGGGGAGACCCAGTACTTC,CASSSWSAGETQYF,TRBV28,.,.,TRBJ2-5
TGCAGCGTTGAAGATTTTCAGAAAGCGGGGAGCTCCTACGAGCAGTACTTC,CSVEDFQKAGSSYEQYF,TRBV29-1,.,TRBD2,TRBJ2-7
TGTGCCAGCAGCGTCTCTAGCGGGAAGGGAACAGATACGCAGTATTTT,CASSVSSGKGTDTQYF,TRBV9,few,TRBD2,TRBJ2-3
TGCAGTGCTAGAGACCACAGGGGGACTGAAGCTTTCTTT,CSARDHRGTEAFF,TRBV20-1,few,TRBD1,TRBJ1-1
TGTGCCAGCAGCCCACAGGGTGAAGTTGTCAGCTATGGCTACACCTTC,CASSPQGEVVSYGYTF,TRBV7-2,.,.,TRBJ1-2
TGCAGTGCTAGAGATAGGGGGGTCGGGAGTATTACAGATACGCAGTATTTT,CSARDRGVGSITDTQYF,TRBV20-1,few,.,TRBJ2-3
TGCGCCAGCAGCTTGGGACAGGAGATCTATGGCTACACCTTC,CASSLGQEIYGYTF,TRBV5-1,few,.,TRBJ1-2
TGTGCCAGCAGTCCTCGCGGGAGGCGAGGGACAGATACGCAGTATTTT,CASSPRGRRGTDTQYF,TRBV6-1,.,TRBD2,TRBJ2-3
TGCAGTGCTAGTAACACGCCTCGGGAAGCTTTCTTT,CSASNTPREAFF,TRBV20-1,few,.,TRBJ1-1
TGTGCCAGCAGCTTAGTCGCGATCAGGGAAGAGACCCAGTACTTC,CASSLVAIREETQYF,TRBV7-2,few,.,TRBJ2-5
TGCAGCGTTGATAGGCTACAACGGGAGACAGATACGCAGTATTTT,CSVDRLQRETDTQYF,TRBV29-1,.,.,TRBJ2-3
TGTGCCAGCAGCTTAATAGCGCTTATACTTAGCTCCTACAATGAGCAGTTCTTC,CASSLIALILSSYNEQFF,TRBV11-1,once,.,TRBJ2-1
TGTGCCAGCCCCTACGGGGCCACAGATACGCAGTATTTT,CASPYGATDTQYF,TRBV25-1,.,.,TRBJ2-3
TGCAGCGTTGAATTGCAGGGGGCTGGGACTGAAGCTTTCTTT,CSVELQGAGTEAFF,TRBV29-1,.,TRBD1,TRBJ1-1
TGCAGCGTTGATCGGATATCCATCTATAATGAGCAGTTCTTC,CSVDRISIYNEQFF,TRBV29-1,few,.,TRBJ2-1
TGCAGCGGAACCTGGGACTACGAGACCGGGGAGCTGTTTTTT,CSGTWDYETGELFF,TRBV29-1,.,TRBD2,TRBJ2-2
TGTGCCAGCAGCTCGAGCCGGGACAGGGGGCGCTCCGGGGCCAACGTCCTGACTTTC,CASSSSRDRGRSGANVLTF,TRBV11-2,.,TRBD1,TRBJ2-6
TGCAGTGCTAAAAAGAGCGGGAGCTCGGCAGATGAGCAGTTCTTC,CSAKKSGSSADEQFF,TRBV20-1,.,TRBD2,TRBJ2-1
TGTGCCAGCAGACCCTCCGGGGAGTACGGGGCTGAAGCTTTCTTT,CASRPSGEYGAEAFF,TRBV12-3/TRBV12-4,once,.,TRBJ1-1
TGCAGTGCTAGGACTTATAATGAAAAACTGTTTTTT,CSARTYNEKLFF,TRBV20-1,few,.,TRBJ1-4
TGCAGTGCCATCCTTTCTAGGGGGAGGGGCTACACCTTC,CSAILSRGRGYTF,TRBV20-1,few,.,TRBJ1-2
TGTGCCAGCAGTTTATCTCCGGGCGGCAATCAGCCCCAGCATTTT,CASSLSPGGNQPQHF,TRBV27,.,.,TRBJ1-5
TGCAGTGCTAAAACGACTAGCGGATTCTACGAGCAGTACTTC,CSAKTTSGFYEQYF,TRBV20-1,few,TRBD2,TRBJ2-7
TGCAGTGCTAGAGATCGACTAGCGTTTGAGCAGTTCTTC,CSARDRLAFEQFF,TRBV20-1,.,TRBD2,TRBJ2-1
TGTGCCAGCAGTGAGCGCGGACTTGGGGAGGAGCAGTACTTC,CASSERGLGEEQYF,TRBV6-1,few,.,TRBJ2-7
TGTGCCTGGAGTGTGATGGCGGGAGGATTGGGTGAGCAGTTCTTC,CAWSVMAGGLGEQFF,TRBV30,.,TRBD2,TRBJ2-1
TGCGCCAGCAGCGGGGAGACAGGGTATACGGCTTTCTTT,CASSGETGYTAFF,TRBV5-1,few,TRBD1,TRBJ1-1
TGTGCCAGCAGTCCCCAGGGCAGGGGGCAAGGCTACACCTTC,CASSPQGRGQGYTF,TRBV6-1,few,TRBD1,TRBJ1-2